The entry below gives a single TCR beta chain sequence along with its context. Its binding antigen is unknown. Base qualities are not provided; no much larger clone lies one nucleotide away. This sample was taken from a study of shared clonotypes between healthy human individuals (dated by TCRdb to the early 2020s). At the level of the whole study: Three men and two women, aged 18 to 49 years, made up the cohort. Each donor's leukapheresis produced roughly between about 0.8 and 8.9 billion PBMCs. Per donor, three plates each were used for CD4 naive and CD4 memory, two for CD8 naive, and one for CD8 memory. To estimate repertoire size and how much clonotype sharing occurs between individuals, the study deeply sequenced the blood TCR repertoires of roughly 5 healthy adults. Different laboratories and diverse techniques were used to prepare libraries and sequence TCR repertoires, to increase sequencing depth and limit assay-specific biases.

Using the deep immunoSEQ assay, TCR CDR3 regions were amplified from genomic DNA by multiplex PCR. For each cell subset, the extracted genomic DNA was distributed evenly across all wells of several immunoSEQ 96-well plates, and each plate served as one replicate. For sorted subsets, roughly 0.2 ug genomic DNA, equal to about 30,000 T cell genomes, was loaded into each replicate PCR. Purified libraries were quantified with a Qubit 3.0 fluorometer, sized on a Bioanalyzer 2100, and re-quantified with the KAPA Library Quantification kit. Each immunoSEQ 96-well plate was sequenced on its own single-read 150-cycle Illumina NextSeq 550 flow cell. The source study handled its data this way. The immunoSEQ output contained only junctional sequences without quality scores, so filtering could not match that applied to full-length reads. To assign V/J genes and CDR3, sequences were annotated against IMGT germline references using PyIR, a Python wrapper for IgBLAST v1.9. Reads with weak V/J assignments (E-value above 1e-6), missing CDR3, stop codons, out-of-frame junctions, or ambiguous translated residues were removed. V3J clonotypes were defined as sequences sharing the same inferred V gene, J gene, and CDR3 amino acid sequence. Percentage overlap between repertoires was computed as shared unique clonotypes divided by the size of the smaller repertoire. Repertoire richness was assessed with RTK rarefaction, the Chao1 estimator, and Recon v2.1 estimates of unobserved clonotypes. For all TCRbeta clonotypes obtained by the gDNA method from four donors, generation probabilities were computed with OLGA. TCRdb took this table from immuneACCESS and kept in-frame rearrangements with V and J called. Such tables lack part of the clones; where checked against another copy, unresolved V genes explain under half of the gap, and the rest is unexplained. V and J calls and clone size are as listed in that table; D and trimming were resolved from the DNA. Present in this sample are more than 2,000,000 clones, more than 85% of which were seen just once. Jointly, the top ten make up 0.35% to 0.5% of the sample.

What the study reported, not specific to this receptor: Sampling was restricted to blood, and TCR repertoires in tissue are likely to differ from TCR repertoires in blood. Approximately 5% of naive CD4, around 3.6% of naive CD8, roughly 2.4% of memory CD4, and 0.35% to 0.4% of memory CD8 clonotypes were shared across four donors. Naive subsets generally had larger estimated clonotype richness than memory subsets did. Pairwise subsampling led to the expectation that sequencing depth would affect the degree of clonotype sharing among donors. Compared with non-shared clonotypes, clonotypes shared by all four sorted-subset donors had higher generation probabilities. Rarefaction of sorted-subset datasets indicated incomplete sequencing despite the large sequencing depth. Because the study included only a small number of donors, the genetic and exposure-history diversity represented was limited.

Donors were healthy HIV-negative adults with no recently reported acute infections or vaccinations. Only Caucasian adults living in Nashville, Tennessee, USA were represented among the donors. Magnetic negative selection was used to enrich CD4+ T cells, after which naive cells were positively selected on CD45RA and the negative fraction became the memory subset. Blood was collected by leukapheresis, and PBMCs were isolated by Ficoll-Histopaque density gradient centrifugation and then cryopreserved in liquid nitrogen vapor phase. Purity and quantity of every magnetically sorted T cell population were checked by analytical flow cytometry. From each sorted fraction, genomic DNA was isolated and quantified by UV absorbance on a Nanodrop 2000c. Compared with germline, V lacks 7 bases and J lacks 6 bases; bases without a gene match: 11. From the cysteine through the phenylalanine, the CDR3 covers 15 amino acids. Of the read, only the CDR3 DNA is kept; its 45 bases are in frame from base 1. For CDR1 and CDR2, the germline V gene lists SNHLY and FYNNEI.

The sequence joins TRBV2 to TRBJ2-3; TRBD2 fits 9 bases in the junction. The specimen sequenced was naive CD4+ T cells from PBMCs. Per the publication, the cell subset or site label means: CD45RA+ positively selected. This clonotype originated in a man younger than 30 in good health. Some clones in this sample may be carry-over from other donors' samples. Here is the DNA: TGTGCCAGCACCTCGACTAGCGGAGGCTCGGATACGCAGTATTTT. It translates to CASTSTSGGSDTQYF. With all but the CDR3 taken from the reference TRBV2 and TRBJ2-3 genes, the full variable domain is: EPEVTQTPSHQVTQMGQEVILRCVPISNHLYFYWYRQILGQKVEFLVSFYNNEISEKSEIFDDQFSVERPDGSNFTLKIRSTKLEDSAMYFCASTSTSGGSDTQYFGPGTRLTVL.